This TCR beta chain was recorded in a study of cytomegalovirus exposure and HLA in healthy donors. Study at large: The same platform was used for the 90 to 150 validation repertoires and the 600 to 700 first-cohort repertoires, a later analysis reported.

Germline lookup yields CDR1 MDHEN and CDR2 SYDVKM. There are 15 residues in the CDR3. Trimming left V 11 bases short and J 9 bases short, with 25 bases between. The table lists this clone with a count of one. Sequenced by immunoSEQ multiplex PCR; TCRdb stores in-frame clones only, minus some. This table holds 100,000 or so clones, approximately 90% found once. The chain couples TRBV28 to TRBJ1-4; tentatively, D is TRBD1 (5 bases). Sequencing was carried out using PBMCs. This TCR was recovered from a woman under 30 in good health and CMV-seropositive. CDR3 in DNA: TGTGCCGCAGGTCCCCTGGGGCAGCTTGGCCAAAAACTGTTTTTT. Protein sequence: CAAGPLGQLGQKLFF.